Listed below are T cell receptor beta chains from one sample, sequenced in a study of T cells in Graves' hyperthyroidism and ophthalmopathy. MiXCR was run by TCRdb on the multiplex PCR reads, yielding one entry per CDR3 protein. This repertoire shows around 490,000 distinct CDR3 sequences, about 20% found once; its top ten account for about half. The specimen sequenced was blood. The source is a man aged 35 to 55 with Graves' ophthalmopathy. Each CDR3 is given with its conserved first and last residue. A D gene is named only where the DNA matches it firmly. Only part of the rows carry a size: once, few, many, or a class if the clone is expanded.

TRBJ2-3	NA	NA	TRBV6-1	CASSDRTTDTQYF	TGTGCCAGCAGTGACAGGACCACAGATACGCAGTATTTT
TRBJ2-2	few	NA	TRBV29-1	CSVRPGTGELFF	TGCAGCGTTCGGCCGGGGACCGGGGAGCTGTTTTTT
TRBJ2-1	many	NA	TRBV2	CASRTRLVSYNEQFF	TGTGCCAGCAGGACCAGACTAGTCTCCTACAATGAGCAGTTCTTC
TRBJ2-7	many	NA	TRBV2	CASAAAGYEQYF	TGTGCCAGCGCAGCGGCGGGCTACGAGCAGTACTTC
TRBJ1-2	NA	NA	TRBV27	CASSPVNRDGYTF	TGTGCCAGCAGTCCTGTAAACAGGGATGGCTACACCTTC
TRBJ1-5	many	NA	TRBV6-5	CASSYSYDSNQPQHF	TGTGCCAGCAGTTACTCGTACGATAGCAATCAGCCCCAGCATTTT
TRBJ1-5	many	NA	TRBV28	CASTVGGLYSNQPQHF	TGTGCCAGCACCGTGGGGGGACTTTATAGCAATCAGCCCCAGCATTTT
TRBJ1-2	NA	NA	TRBV24-1	CATSDFGGWVCGYTF	TGTGCCACCAGTGATTTCGGGGGATGGGTCTGTGGCTACACCTTC
TRBJ2-3	NA	NA	TRBV18	CASSSSEGGGTDTQYF	TGTGCCAGCTCGTCATCGGAGGGGGGGGGCACAGATACGCAGTATTTT
TRBJ2-3	few	TRBD1	TRBV6-1	CASSQQGVTDTQYF	TGTGCCAGCAGTCAACAGGGGGTCACAGATACGCAGTATTTT
TRBJ2-2	NA	NA	TRBV20-1	CSASGANTGELFF	TGCAGTGCTAGCGGGGCGAACACCGGGGAGCTGTTTTTT
TRBJ2-5	few	NA	TRBV7-9	CASSLYSGAQETQYF	TGTGCCAGCAGCTTATACTCGGGAGCTCAAGAGACCCAGTACTTC
TRBJ1-6	few	NA	TRBV5-1	CASGRGGGSPLHF	TGCGCCAGCGGGCGGGGGGGTGGTTCACCCCTCCACTTT
TRBJ2-5	NA	TRBD1	TRBV18	CASSPKRRQGYQETQYF	TGTGCCAGCTCACCCAAAAGACGACAGGGGTACCAAGAGACCCAGTACTTC
TRBJ2-7	NA	NA	TRBV28	CASSSSGALSYEQYF	TGTGCCAGCAGTTCTTCCGGGGCCCTCTCCTACGAGCAGTACTTC
TRBJ2-7	NA	TRBD2	TRBV5-1	CASSPVAGGPHEQYF	TGCGCCAGCAGCCCGGTAGCGGGAGGGCCGCACGAGCAGTACTTC
TRBJ2-1	few	NA	TRBV6-1	CASRRGPDNEQFF	TGTGCCAGCAGGAGAGGGCCCGACAATGAGCAGTTCTTC
TRBJ2-1	many	TRBD2	TRBV7-8	CASSLVGGASYNEQFF	TGTGCCAGCAGCTTAGTCGGGGGGGCCTCCTACAATGAGCAGTTCTTC
TRBJ1-2	many	NA	TRBV6-2/TRBV6-3	CASSYGDYGYTF	TGTGCCAGCAGTTACGGGGATTACGGCTACACCTTC
TRBJ2-1	NA	TRBD2	TRBV5-1	CASSPSGGWCNEQFF	TGCGCCAGCAGCCCTAGCGGAGGGTGGTGCAATGAGCAGTTCTTC
TRBJ1-4	NA	NA	TRBV29-1	CSVLGLDEKLFF	TGCAGCGTCCTAGGGTTGGATGAAAAACTGTTTTTT
TRBJ1-4	NA	TRBD1	TRBV6-2/TRBV6-3	CATSYLPGQSNEKLLF	TGTGCCACCTCATACTTACCGGGACAGTCGAATGAAAAACTGCTTTTT
TRBJ1-5	few	NA	TRBV6-9	CASSYSSGFSQPQHF	TGTGCCAGCAGTTATTCATCCGGGTTCAGTCAGCCCCAGCATTTT
TRBJ1-4	NA	NA	TRBV7-9	CASSETGRTEKLFF	TGTGCCAGCAGTGAAACAGGGAGGACTGAAAAACTGTTTTTT
TRBJ2-3	few	TRBD2	TRBV20-1	CSAASPGGGFADTQYF	TGCAGTGCTGCCTCCCCCGGGGGGGGTTTCGCGGATACGCAGTATTTT
TRBJ2-5	NA	TRBD1	TRBV5-1	CASSLQGASRGETQYF	TGCGCCAGCAGCTTGCAGGGGGCGTCCCGAGGGGAGACCCAGTACTTC
TRBJ2-3	many	NA	TRBV5-1	CASSLRTSGAGEEYF	TGCGCCAGCAGCCTCCGAACCTCGGGGGCGGGAGAGGAGTATTTT
TRBJ1-5	NA	TRBD1	TRBV5-1	CASSPGNTGVNQPQHF	TGCGCCAGCAGTCCGGGGAATACAGGGGTGAATCAGCCCCAGCATTTT
TRBJ2-7	NA	NA	TRBV6-1	CASSPGVGPYEQYF	TGTGCCAGCAGCCCCGGAGTGGGTCCCTACGAGCAGTACTTC
TRBJ2-2	many	NA	TRBV5-6	CASSLVGTGELFF	TGTGCCAGCAGCTTGGTGGGCACCGGGGAGCTGTTTTTT
TRBJ2-5	many	TRBD2	TRBV11-1	CASSLSGGKYF	TGTGCCAGCAGCTTAAGCGGGGGAAAGTACTTC
TRBJ2-2	NA	NA	TRBV5-1	CASSLQDGELFF	TGCGCCAGCAGCTTGCAGGACGGGGAGCTGTTTTTT
TRBJ2-2	NA	NA	TRBV7-2	CASSSRDGYTGELFF	TGTGCCAGCAGCTCCCGGGACGGCTACACCGGGGAGCTGTTTTTT
TRBJ1-6	many	TRBD1	TRBV27	CASSHNTGAPPWSPLHF	TGTGCCAGCAGCCATAACACAGGGGCACCTCCGTGGTCACCCCTCCACTTT
TRBJ1-2	few	NA	TRBV4-1	CASRRETENYGYTF	TGCGCCAGCAGACGTGAGACGGAGAACTATGGCTACACCTTC
TRBJ1-1	few	NA	TRBV5-6	CASLGLKGEAFF	TGTGCCAGCCTTGGCCTTAAAGGTGAAGCTTTCTTT
TRBJ2-1	NA	TRBD2	TRBV4-2	CASSQELAGVGNEQFF	TGTGCCAGCAGCCAGGAGCTAGCGGGAGTTGGAAATGAGCAGTTCTTC
TRBJ1-5	few	NA	TRBV20-1	CSASLGVGQPQHF	TGCAGTGCTAGTTTGGGGGTGGGCCAGCCCCAGCATTTT